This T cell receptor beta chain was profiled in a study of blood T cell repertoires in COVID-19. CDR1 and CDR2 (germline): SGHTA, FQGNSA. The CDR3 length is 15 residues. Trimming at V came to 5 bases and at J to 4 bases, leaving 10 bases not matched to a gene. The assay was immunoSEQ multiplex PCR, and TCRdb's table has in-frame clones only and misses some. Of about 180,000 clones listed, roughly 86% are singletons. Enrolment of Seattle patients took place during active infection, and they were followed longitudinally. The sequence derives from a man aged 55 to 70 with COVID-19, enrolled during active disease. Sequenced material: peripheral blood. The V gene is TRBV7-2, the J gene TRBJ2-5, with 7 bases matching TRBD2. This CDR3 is CASSPPGGEGETQYF. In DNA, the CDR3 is TGTGCCAGCAGCCCCCCGGGGGGAGAGGGAGAGACCCAGTACTTC.